This note documents a single TCR beta chain sequence. Its antigen remains unidentified. V lost 4 bases and J lost 0, with 9 bases in between. The CDR3 totals 14 residues. Germline V gene sequence: CDR1 SGHTA, CDR2 FQGNSA. This sample is part of a study of Tregs in tolerant kidney transplant recipients. Study-wide background: The nonmyeloablative bone marrow transplants came from related graft donors, with transient mixed chimerism.

After 6 days with irradiated graft donor PBMCs, CFSE-labeled recipient PBMCs were FACS-sorted. General study points: The small number of patients limits these findings pending further validation. Nucleotide sequences could not be compared across some patients' samples due to primer changes.

Sequencing was performed with immunoSEQ multiplex PCR; in TCRdb, only in-frame clones are kept and a portion is missing. Of under 20,000 clones listed, 45% to 55% are singletons. This receptor was taken from a human patient who received a combined kidney and bone marrow transplant. Sequenced material: CD4+ T cells from blood cultured with allogeneic cells, taken before the transplant. The gene calls are TRBV7-2 and TRBJ1-1, with D maybe TRBD1 (5 bases). CDR3 region: CASSSKTVNTEAFF. The DNA for the CDR3 is TGTGCCAGCAGCTCAAAGACAGTGAACACTGAAGCTTTCTTT.